Shown below are 16 T cell receptor beta chains from a single sample sequenced in a study of shared clonotypes between healthy human individuals. Only in-frame clones appear in the TCRdb table, and some are missing; sequencing was by immunoSEQ multiplex PCR. The data contain 1,500,000 or so clones, roughly 96% of them seen just once; the ten biggest clones take up over 1%. Sequencing was carried out using naive CD4+ T cells sorted from blood. Subset specified: CD45RA+ positively selected. Source of these receptors: a man aged 30-40 years in good health.

The rearrangement joins TRBV29-1 to TRBJ1-4; TRBD1 matches at 7 bases. The V segment lost 6 bases and the J segment 7 bases; nucleotides outside the gene matches: 8. CDR1 is SQVTM, CDR2 ANQGSEA, per germline. CDR3 size: 13 residues. CDR3 protein: CSVVTGLVEKLFF. CDR3 in DNA: TGCAGCGTAGTGACAGGGTTGGTTGAAAAACTGTTTTTT. Together with reference TRBV29-1 and TRBJ1-4, the CDR3 gives the full variable domain: SAVISQKPSRDICQRGTSLTIQCQVDSQVTMMFWYRQQPGQSLTLIATANQGSEATYESGFVIDKFPISRPNLTFSTLTVSNMSPEDSSIYLCSVVTGLVEKLFFGSGTQLSVL.

This chain connects TRBV7-2 to TRBJ1-1; D remains unclear. Germline CDR1 is SGHTA and CDR2 is FQGNSA. This CDR3 has 13 residues. V lost 2 bases and J lost 2, with 6 bases in between. In nucleotides, the CDR3 is TGTGCCAGCAGCTTACCCCAAAACACTGAAGCTTTCTTT. Protein product: CASSLPQNTEAFF.

The CDR3 DNA reads as TGTGCCACCTCGGTAGATGTTCACGAGACCCAGTACTTC. Translation: CATSVDVHETQYF. The chain carries TRBV15 and TRBJ2-5; no clear D. This CDR3 region has 13 residues. The V and J ends lost 8 bases and 5 bases respectively, with 15 bases between them. Germline lookup yields CDR1 LNHNV and CDR2 YYDKDF (reference sequence).

V and J are TRBV5-1 and TRBJ1-2, with D maybe TRBD1 (6 bases). Germline CDR1 is SGHRS and CDR2 is YFSETQ. The CDR3 has 15 amino acids. V was pared by 0 bases and J by 4 bases, with 13 bases between. The CDR3 is CASSLGAGVGYGYTF. The CDR3, as DNA: TGCGCCAGCAGCTTGGGTGCAGGGGTGGGCTATGGCTACACCTTC.

The rearrangement joins TRBV28 to TRBJ2-3; D call uncertain. The CDR3 is 15 residues long. Looked up from germline, CDR1 is MDHEN and CDR2 is SYDVKM. Deletions cut 2 bases from V and 5 bases from J, with 14 bases between. This CDR3 reads CASSLLTAGEDTQYF. The DNA of the CDR3 is TGTGCCAGCAGTTTACTAACAGCTGGGGAAGATACGCAGTATTTT.

Only a few counts were recorded for this clone. The chain joins TRBV4-1 to TRBJ2-7, with 8 bases matching TRBD1. Trimming cost V 3 bases and J 3 bases; bases outside gene matches: 10. Germline V gene sequence: CDR1 MGHRA, CDR2 YSYEKL. The CDR3 runs 16 residues. CDR3 region: CASSQRQGPILYEQYF. CDR3 DNA sequence: TGCGCCAGCAGCCAGAGACAGGGGCCAATACTCTACGAGCAGTACTTC.

This chain uses TRBV7-3 with TRBJ1-2; 8 bases agree with TRBD1. The CDR3 has 18 amino acids. Germline V gene data show CDR1 as SGHTA and CDR2 as FQGTGA. The V and J ends lost 5 bases and 4 bases, in that order; junction bases with no gene match: 18. This CDR3 is CASSTVDRVLFEAYGYTF. Here the CDR3 DNA reads TGTGCCAGCAGCACAGTGGACAGGGTATTATTTGAGGCCTATGGCTACACCTTC. The full variable domain, with the rest looked up from reference TRBV7-3 and TRBJ1-2, is GAGVSQTPSNKVTEKGKYVELRCDPISGHTALYWYRQSLGQGPEFLIYFQGTGAADDSGLPNDRFFAVRPEGSVSTLKIQRTERGDSAVYLCASSTVDRVLFEAYGYTFGSGTRLTVV.

This sequence joins TRBV7-8 and TRBJ2-1; 7 bases fit TRBD2. The CDR3 spans 16 residues. Trimming at V came to 5 bases and at J to 8 bases, leaving 15 bases not matched to a gene. Germline CDR1 and CDR2: SGHVS and FQNEAQ. In nucleotides, the CDR3 is TGTGCCAGCAGCCGGATGACTAGCTTGATTAGCGATGAGCAGTTCTTC. Its protein product is CASSRMTSLISDEQFF.

The chain couples TRBV28 to TRBJ2-7; 8 nucleotides align to TRBD1. Germline V gene lookup returns CDR1 MDHEN and CDR2 SYDVKM. The CDR3 covers 12 residues. J was trimmed by 2 bases and V by 8 bases; bases with no gene match: 2. CDR3 in amino acids: CASWDRTYEQYF. In DNA form, the CDR3 reads TGTGCCAGCTGGGACAGGACCTACGAGCAGTACTTC.

V usage is TRBV10-3 and J usage is TRBJ2-7; 7 bases fit TRBD1. The CDR3 is made up of 16 amino acids. Looked up from germline, CDR1 is ENHRY and CDR2 is SYGVKD. J gave up 1 base and V 0 bases, and 6 bases lay outside the gene matches. CDR3: CAISESRSGGSYEQYF. The CDR3 nucleotides are TGTGCCATCAGTGAGTCGCGATCAGGGGGATCCTACGAGCAGTACTTC.

V gene TRBV6-5 combines with J gene TRBJ2-1; 12 bases map to TRBD2. The germline V gene has CDR1 MNHEY and CDR2 SVGAGI. Trimming cost V 6 bases and J 9 bases; bases outside gene matches: 6. This CDR3 spans 14 amino acids. CDR3 DNA: TGTGCCAGCAGAAGACTAGCGGGAGTTGTTGAGCAGTTCTTC. It codes for CASRRLAGVVEQFF.

CDR3 in DNA: TGTGCCAGCACCTTCTCTTTCTCTGGAAACACCATATATTTT. This codes for CASTFSFSGNTIYF. The chain carries TRBV13 and TRBJ1-3; D uncertain. Trimming pared 7 bases from V and 0 bases from J, leaving 10 bases between. This CDR3 has 14 amino acids. Germline V gene sequence: CDR1 PRHDT, CDR2 FYEKMQ (reference sequence). The whole variable domain, filled in from reference TRBV13 and TRBJ1-3, reads AAGVIQSPRHLIKEKRETATLKCYPIPRHDTVYWYQQGPGQDPQFLISFYEKMQSDKGSIPDRFSAQQFSDYHSELNMSSLELGDSALYFCASTFSFSGNTIYFGEGSWLTVV.

The rearrangement links TRBV18 to TRBJ2-5; D remains unclear. CDR3 length equals 12 residues. Per the germline V gene, CDR1 is KGHSH and CDR2 is LQKENI. V lost 5 bases and J 0 bases, leaving 4 bases between the germline ends. The CDR3 DNA is TGTGCCAGCTCAATCTACCAAGAGACCCAGTACTTC. Protein sequence: CASSIYQETQYF.

The rearrangement uses TRBV5-1 and TRBJ1-2; D remains ambiguous. With 4 bases removed from V and 2 bases from J, the gap between germline ends came to 12 bases. The CDR3 consists of 14 residues. The V gene's germline CDR1 is SGHRS and CDR2 YFSETQ. The CDR3 DNA follows: TGCGCCAGCAGCGAGCCTCGAGCAAACTATGGCTACACCTTC. This sequence encodes CASSEPRANYGYTF.

The V call is TRBV27, the J call TRBJ2-3; TRBD1 matches at 11 bases. J was trimmed by 2 bases and V by 7 bases; bases with no gene match: 8. CDR3 length equals 16 residues. Germline V gene lookup returns CDR1 MNHEY and CDR2 SMNVEV (reference sequence). As DNA, the CDR3 is TGTGCCAGCAACCTAGGGACAGGGGGTCCCACAGATACGCAGTATTTT. It codes for CASNLGTGGPTDTQYF.

This clone was detected once. For the CDR3, the DNA is TGCGCCAGCAGCATCGGGACTTATGGTACAGATACGCAGTATTTT. As protein: CASSIGTYGTDTQYF. This sequence joins TRBV5-1 and TRBJ2-3, with D possibly TRBD2 on 6 matching bases. V was clipped by 4 bases and J by 3 bases, with 15 bases between them. Germline V gene lookup returns CDR1 SGHRS and CDR2 YFSETQ. This CDR3 comprises 15 residues.